This T cell receptor beta chain was identified in a study of cytomegalovirus exposure and HLA in healthy donors. Study results and limitations: A few V segments could not be told apart, such as TRBV6-2 and TRBV6-3, and were left out.

The V segment lost 5 bases and the J segment 7 bases; nucleotides outside the gene matches: 15. Germline V lookup: CDR1 SGHRS, CDR2 YFSETQ. CDR3 length: 16 amino acids. As regards this clone: Antigen: not known.

Amplification used 60 Vbeta primers and 13 Jbeta primers. TCRdb's copy holds only in-frame clones and misses some; the assay was immunoSEQ multiplex PCR. The top ten clones hold 0.71% of a sample with hundreds of thousands of clones, over 80% of them seen once. The receptor's source is a boy between 2 and 10 years old in good health and CMV-seronegative. The chain joins TRBV5-1 to TRBJ2-7; 10 nucleotides line up with TRBD1. The sequenced sample consisted of PBMCs. The CDR3 DNA is TGCGCCAGCAGTTCCCAAGCCGACAGGGGGCTGTATGAGCAGTACTTC. This codes for CASSSQADRGLYEQYF.